This record covers a single TCR beta chain. This CDR3 contains 15 residues. Germline lookup yields CDR1 SGDLS and CDR2 YYNGEE. V trimming: 4 bases; J trimming: 5 bases; junction bases outside the gene matches: 8. The sample is drawn from a study of blood T cell repertoires in COVID-19. Turning to the study itself: Samples taken during acute and convalescent COVID-19 were collected in the United States, Italy and Spain. The cDNA or gDNA used as material had been derived from T cells, B-cell-depleted T cells, or PBMCs.

In the original analysis: From reference gene primer amplification, estimates of nucleated cell counts were derived. Method: immunoSEQ multiplex PCR; TCRdb's copy keeps in-frame clones and lacks some. V, J and clone size reflect that table, while D and trimming were determined from the DNA. The sample consists of about 100,000 clones, 70% to 80% of them appearing once. The receptor comes from a woman in her 70s with acute or convalescent COVID-19. J is TRBJ2-5 and V is TRBV9, with TRBD1 matching 10 bases. Sequences were obtained from peripheral blood. The CDR3 DNA reads TGTGCCAGCAGCCCCAGTGACAGGGGGCACGAGACCCAGTACTTC. Residues: CASSPSDRGHETQYF.